This entry lists 17 T cell receptor beta chains sequenced from one sample in a study of siplizumab effects on memory and regulatory T cells. The method was immunoSEQ multiplex PCR; TCRdb's version includes in-frame clones alone and lacks a portion of them. Here the sample spans under 100,000 clones, just under 95% being singletons. The specimen sequenced was non-Treg CD4+ T cells sorted from blood. These TCRs come from a human donor in good health.

V gene TRBV2 combines with J gene TRBJ1-1; no clear D gene. The V gene lost 5 bases and the J gene lost 5 bases, with 15 bases spanning the gap. Germline V lookup: CDR1 SNHLY, CDR2 FYNNEI. CDR3 length: 14 residues. CDR3 coding DNA: TGTGCCAGCAGTTTAACTCGGGTAACGACTGAAGCTTTCTTT. It is translated as CASSLTRVTTEAFF.

The chain has TRBV7-6 and TRBJ2-1; 8 nucleotides align to TRBD1. Germline V gene data show CDR1 as SGHVS and CDR2 as FNYEAQ. The CDR3 spans 15 residues. V was pared by 1 base and J by 6 bases, with 5 bases of the junction left unmatched. The CDR3 loop reads CASSLVPGQGNEQFF. The CDR3 coding sequence is TGTGCCAGCAGCTTAGTCCCAGGACAGGGCAATGAGCAGTTCTTC.

This chain joins TRBV28 and TRBJ1-2; 7 bases match TRBD1. Unmatched junction bases numbered 5, after V lost 2 bases and J lost 2 bases. The CDR3 sequence is 15 residues long. In germline, CDR1 is MDHEN, CDR2 SYDVKM. CDR3 in DNA: TGTGCCAGCAGTTTAGACAGGGTTGTCAACTATGGCTACACCTTC. Translating gives CASSLDRVVNYGYTF.

J is TRBJ2-3 and V is TRBV6-6, with D hard to call. Germline-derived CDR1 and CDR2 are MNHNY and SVGAGI (reference sequence). CDR3 length equals 12 residues. V lost 6 bases and J lost 0, with 4 bases in between. The CDR3 DNA follows: TGTGCCAGCAGGGCTAGCACAGATACGCAGTATTTT. Translation: CASRASTDTQYF.

V and J are TRBV18 and TRBJ2-4; D is possibly TRBD2 (5 bases). Germline V CDR1 and CDR2: KGHSH, LQKENI. With 2 bases removed from V and 0 bases from J, the gap between germline ends came to 17 bases. CDR3 length equals 18 residues. The CDR3 protein is CASSPVGRTGLAKNIQYF. In DNA form, the CDR3 reads TGTGCCAGCTCACCAGTGGGCAGAACGGGGTTAGCCAAAAACATTCAGTACTTC.

The V and J genes are TRBV25-1 and TRBJ2-7; a possible D gene is TRBD1 (5 bases). CDR1 is MGHDK, CDR2 SYGVNS, per germline. CDR3 length: 14 residues. Trimming shortened V by 3 bases and J by 2 bases, and 11 bases separated the two germline ends. DNA for the CDR3: TGTGCCAGCAGTGATCAGGGATACCCCTACGAGCAGTACTTC. Its protein is CASSDQGYPYEQYF.

The rearrangement uses TRBV28 and TRBJ1-4, with D perhaps matching TRBD1 (5 bases). CDR1 is MDHEN and CDR2 is SYDVKM in the germline V gene. V lost 5 bases to trimming and J lost 0 bases, with 22 bases between them. The CDR3 extends over 19 amino acids. The CDR3 DNA reads as TGTGCCAGCAGTCTACCGCGGGACCTAAGGATGGCAACTAATGAAAAACTGTTTTTT. This encodes CASSLPRDLRMATNEKLFF.

This sequence joins TRBV27 and TRBJ2-7; D not resolved. CDR3 length: 14 residues. V lost 2 bases to trimming and J lost 5 bases, with 13 bases between them. Germline lookup yields CDR1 MNHEY and CDR2 SMNVEV (reference sequence). CDR3 amino acids: CASSLTLPAHEQYF. The CDR3 DNA is TGTGCCAGCAGTTTAACCCTTCCGGCCCACGAGCAGTACTTC.

The chain joins TRBV29-1 to TRBJ1-1; D remains unclear. V was pared by 1 base and J by 1 base, with 7 bases between. Germline V gene data show CDR1 as SQVTM and CDR2 as ANQGSEA. CDR3 length equals 13 residues. The CDR3 here is CSVEVTANTEAFF. DNA for the CDR3: TGCAGCGTTGAAGTAACTGCGAACACTGAAGCTTTCTTT.

This rearrangement joins TRBV6-5 to TRBJ2-1, with TRBD2 matching over 9 bases. Looked up from germline, CDR1 is MNHEY and CDR2 is SVGAGI. The ends lost 2 bases at V and 1 base at J; junction bases unmatched: 0. This CDR3 comprises 15 residues. The CDR3 region has the DNA TGTGCCAGCAGTTACAGCGGGAGGTCCTACAATGAGCAGTTCTTC. It encodes CASSYSGRSYNEQFF.

This chain uses TRBV27 with TRBJ2-3; 13 nucleotides agree with TRBD2. The length of the CDR3 is 17 residues. Germline V gene data show CDR1 as MNHEY and CDR2 as SMNVEV (reference sequence). V gave up 3 bases and J gave up 5 bases; unmatched junction bases: 8. CDR3 sequence (DNA): TGTGCCAGCAGTTTCGGACTAGCGGGAGTCGGGGGAGATACGCAGTATTTT. It codes for CASSFGLAGVGGDTQYF.

The chain uses TRBV25-1 and TRBJ1-5; D is uncertain. Germline-derived CDR1 and CDR2 are MGHDK and SYGVNS. The CDR3 extends over 13 amino acids. The V and J ends lost 0 bases and 0 bases respectively, with 0 bases between them. CDR3 region: CASSEYSNQPQHF. The CDR3 DNA sequence: TGTGCCAGCAGTGAATATAGCAATCAGCCCCAGCATTTT.

This chain joins TRBV5-1 and TRBJ2-1, with TRBD2 identical over 10 bases. CDR1 is SGHRS and CDR2 is YFSETQ in the germline V gene. The CDR3 has 15 amino acids. V lost 2 bases, J lost 2 bases, and 1 base stayed unmatched. The CDR3 nucleotides are TGCGCCAGCAGCTTACTAGCGGGACCCTACAATGAGCAGTTCTTC. Residues: CASSLLAGPYNEQFF.

This clone occurred once. The chain couples TRBV27 to TRBJ2-7, with 7 bases aligning to TRBD1. CDR1 and CDR2 from the germline V gene are MNHEY and SMNVEV (reference sequence). The CDR3 consists of 16 residues. Trimming at V came to 10 bases and at J to 2 bases, leaving 17 bases not matched to a gene. The CDR3 coding sequence is TGTGCCACCGGACAAGACAGGGTAGGATTCCCCTACGAGCAGTACTTC. The encoded protein is CATGQDRVGFPYEQYF.

DNA for the CDR3: TGTGCCAGCACGATTAGCGGGGTCGGGGAGCTGTTTTTT. This translates into CASTISGVGELFF. The V gene is TRBV2, the J gene TRBJ2-2, with TRBD2 matching over 8 bases. V shed 7 bases, J shed 7 bases, and the junction held 5 bases outside the gene matches. The germline gives CDR1 SNHLY, CDR2 FYNNEI. This CDR3 comprises 13 residues.

This sequence joins TRBV28 and TRBJ2-7; a weak D match, TRBD1 (5 bases). Germline CDR1 reads MDHEN; CDR2 reads SYDVKM. The V and J ends lost 10 bases and 2 bases respectively, with 12 bases between them. The CDR3 sequence is 12 residues long. Written as DNA, the CDR3 is TGTGCCACCCAGGGATCCCCCTACGAGCAGTACTTC. Protein product: CATQGSPYEQYF. The whole variable domain, filled in from reference TRBV28 and TRBJ2-7, reads DVKVTQSSRYLVKRTGEKVFLECVQDMDHENMFWYRQDPGLGLRLIYFSYDVKMKEKGDIPEGYSVSREKKERFSLILESASTNQTSMYLCATQGSPYEQYFGPGTRLTVT.

The chain uses TRBV30 and TRBJ2-1; maybe TRBD2 (5 bases). The V end was cut by 0 bases, the J end by 5 bases, with 14 bases between. The CDR3 length is 15 residues. Germline CDR1 GTSNPN, CDR2 SVGIG (reference sequence). CDR3 coding DNA: TGTGCCTGGAGTGTAGGGCTCGTGGGAGACAATGAGCAGTTCTTC. It translates to CAWSVGLVGDNEQFF.